This T cell receptor (beta chain) was retrieved from a study of T cell changes during pregnancy in multiple sclerosis. Profiling relied on immunoSEQ multiplex PCR, and the TCRdb table lists in-frame clones only, not all of them. The table records some 39,000 clones, around 92% of them present only once. Germline V CDR1 and CDR2: SGHTA, FQGTGA. V lost 1 base to trimming and J lost 6 bases; unmatched junction nucleotides: 8. This CDR3 contains 15 residues. This TCR was sampled from a female donor with multiple sclerosis, enrolled in a pregnancy study. Sample: PBMCs (not recorded whether the cells were cultured). The chain is built from TRBV7-3 and TRBJ2-7; 8 bases line up with TRBD2. CDR3 protein: CASSLIGAGASEQYF. CDR3 nucleotides: TGTGCCAGCAGCTTAATAGGAGCGGGAGCAAGCGAGCAGTACTTC.